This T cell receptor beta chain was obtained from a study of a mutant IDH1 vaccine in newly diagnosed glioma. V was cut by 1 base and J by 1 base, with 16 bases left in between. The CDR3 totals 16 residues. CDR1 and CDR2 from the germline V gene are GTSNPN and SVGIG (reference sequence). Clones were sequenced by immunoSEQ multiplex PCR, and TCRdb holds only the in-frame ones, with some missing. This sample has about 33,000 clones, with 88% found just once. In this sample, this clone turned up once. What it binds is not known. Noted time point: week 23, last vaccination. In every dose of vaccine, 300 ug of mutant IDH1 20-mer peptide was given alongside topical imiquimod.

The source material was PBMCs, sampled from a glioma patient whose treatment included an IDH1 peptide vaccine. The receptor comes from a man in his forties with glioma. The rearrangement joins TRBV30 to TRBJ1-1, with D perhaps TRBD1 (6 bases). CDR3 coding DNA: TGTGCCTGGAGTGGAAGGGGGGCTGGTCGGAACACTGAAGCTTTCTTT. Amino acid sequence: CAWSGRGAGRNTEAFF.